The text below deals with one TCR beta chain. These data come from a study of blood T cell repertoires in COVID-19. Methods used by the authors: Amplification from reference gene primers served as the basis for estimated nucleated cell counts. This table comes from immunoSEQ multiplex PCR, and its TCRdb copy is limited to in-frame clones, with some not included. The V and J calls and clone size come from that table; D and trimming were worked out from the DNA. The sample lists approximately 330,000 clones; approximately 86% were seen once. Participants were aged about 18 to 95 years, lived in 20 to 30 US areas, and enrolled virtually. Which cohort a participant joined came from the clinical history participants gave. The TCR sequence derives from a woman in her 40s with acute COVID-19. Sequencing was performed on PBMCs or T cells enriched from blood (not recorded which).

The CDR3 nucleotides read TGTGCCAGCAGCGTCACCTCAGGGGACCAGCCCCAGCATTTT. Protein: CASSVTSGDQPQHF. The genes are TRBV7-2 and TRBJ1-5, with D possibly matching TRBD1 (6 bases). CDR1 and CDR2 (germline): SGHTA, FQGNSA. The germline V and J ends were trimmed by 5 bases and 7 bases, with 15 bases remaining between them. The CDR3 loop spans 14 amino acids.